This TCR beta chain appears in the sequencing data of a study of T cell responses to AZD1222 COVID-19 vaccine. Whole-study results and caveats: Donors in the cohort were predominantly white British and more often female, and clonal diversity was possibly underestimated. Spike-specific TCRs gained breadth and depth after people received two AZD1222 doses.

This clone occurred once. As yet, its antigen is unknown. Per the germline V gene, CDR1 is KGHDR and CDR2 is SFDVKD. The CDR3 covers 15 residues. V trimming: 2 bases; J trimming: 0 bases; junction bases outside the gene matches: 1. Using immunoSEQ multiplex PCR, the repertoire was profiled, and TCRdb retains in-frame clones only, with some absent. This repertoire shows about 130,000 clones, 91% found once; its top ten account for around 2.8%. The receptor comes from an adult in good health. This specimen consisted of peripheral blood, obtained on day 0 of AZD1222 vaccination. The chain joins TRBV24-1 to TRBJ2-3; TRBD1 matches 7 bases. The CDR3 DNA is TGTGCCACCAGTGATTGGACAGGTAGCACAGATACGCAGTATTTT. Amino acid sequence: CATSDWTGSTDTQYF.